The rows below give T cell receptor beta chains drawn from one sample of a study of T cell repertoires in cytomegalovirus infection. TCRdb re-analysed the reads in MiXCR, keeping a single row per CDR3 protein. The sample includes around 200,000 distinct CDR3 sequences, about 40% seen only once; the top ten take approximately 59%. These receptors have no known antigen. The source was CD8+ T cells from cultured PBMCs, collected from culture after CMV antigen stimulation. The receptors come from a human donor in good health (CMV status not recorded). Some clones in this sample may be carry-over from other donors' samples. Each CDR3 is given with its conserved first and last residue. Each record gives: D gene, J gene, V gene, clone size, CDR3 protein, CDR3 DNA. The D gene is left open where the match is weak. Rows give clone size only sometimes, using once, few, many, or a class for an expanded clone.

d_gene: .
j_gene: TRBJ2-3
v_gene: TRBV7-3
abundance: once
CDR3aa: CASSSLTASTDTQYF
CDR3nt: TGTGCCAGCAGCTCCTTGACCGCCAGCACAGATACGCAGTATTTT

d_gene: .
j_gene: TRBJ1-1
v_gene: TRBV7-6
abundance: few
CDR3aa: CASSFQNREAEAFF
CDR3nt: TGTGCCAGCAGCTTTCAGAACAGGGAGGCTGAAGCTTTCTTT

d_gene: TRBD2
j_gene: TRBJ2-3
v_gene: TRBV7-9
abundance: .
CDR3aa: CASSSIIAGGNTDMQYF
CDR3nt: TGTGCCAGCAGCTCTATAATAGCGGGGGGGAACACAGATATGCAGTATTTT

d_gene: .
j_gene: TRBJ2-1
v_gene: TRBV2
abundance: .
CDR3aa: CASSGGLPRRRGNNEQFF
CDR3nt: TGTGCCAGCAGTGGGGGACTCCCGAGGAGACGGGGAAACAATGAGCAGTTCTTC

d_gene: TRBD1
j_gene: TRBJ1-4
v_gene: TRBV9
abundance: .
CDR3aa: CASSMSGQLATNEKLFF
CDR3nt: TGTGCCAGCAGCATGTCGGGACAGCTTGCAACTAATGAAAAACTGTTTTTT

d_gene: TRBD2
j_gene: TRBJ2-1
v_gene: TRBV7-9
abundance: few
CDR3aa: CASSPPRRGGMYEQFF
CDR3nt: TGTGCCAGCAGCCCCCCGCGGCGGGGGGGCATGTATGAGCAGTTCTTC

d_gene: .
j_gene: TRBJ2-7
v_gene: TRBV7-8
abundance: .
CDR3aa: CASSSPGQRAAPGYEQYF
CDR3nt: TGTGCCAGCAGCTCCCCCGGACAGCGAGCCGCCCCGGGCTACGAGCAGTACTTC

d_gene: .
j_gene: TRBJ1-1
v_gene: TRBV7-8
abundance: .
CDR3aa: CASSPPDRKDTEAFF
CDR3nt: TGTGCCAGCAGCCCCCCGGACAGAAAGGACACTGAAGCTTTCTTT

d_gene: TRBD2
j_gene: TRBJ2-4
v_gene: TRBV7-8
abundance: .
CDR3aa: CASSLVAGGTKNIQYF
CDR3nt: TGTGCCAGCAGCTTAGTAGCGGGGGGTACCAAAAACATTCAGTACTTC

d_gene: .
j_gene: TRBJ1-5
v_gene: TRBV7-2
abundance: few
CDR3aa: CASSLDISNQPQHF
CDR3nt: TGTGCCAGCAGCTTAGATATTAGCAATCAGCCCCAGCATTTT

d_gene: .
j_gene: TRBJ2-5
v_gene: TRBV11-2
abundance: few
CDR3aa: CASSLATILPDGETQYF
CDR3nt: TGTGCCAGCAGCTTAGCAACAATCCTTCCGGACGGAGAGACCCAGTACTTC

d_gene: TRBD1
j_gene: TRBJ2-1
v_gene: TRBV7-9
abundance: .
CDR3aa: CASSPAKGGVGYNEQFF
CDR3nt: TGTGCCAGCAGCCCGGCTAAAGGGGGCGTCGGCTACAATGAGCAGTTCTTC

d_gene: TRBD2
j_gene: TRBJ2-1
v_gene: TRBV7-6
abundance: .
CDR3aa: CASSSLAGADPVEFF
CDR3nt: TGTGCCAGCAGCTCTTTAGCGGGGGCCGACCCCGTGGAGTTCTTC

d_gene: .
j_gene: TRBJ2-6
v_gene: TRBV7-8
abundance: few
CDR3aa: CASAQDRSGANVLTF
CDR3nt: TGTGCCAGCGCACAGGACCGCTCTGGGGCCAACGTCCTGACTTTC

d_gene: TRBD1
j_gene: TRBJ2-5
v_gene: TRBV2
abundance: .
CDR3aa: CASSLDRGKQETQYF
CDR3nt: TGTGCCAGCAGTTTGGACAGGGGAAAGCAAGAGACCCAGTACTTC

d_gene: .
j_gene: TRBJ2-7
v_gene: TRBV20-1
abundance: .
CDR3aa: CSARSRLPYEQYF
CDR3nt: TGCAGTGCTAGATCTAGACTACCTTACGAGCAGTACTTC

d_gene: TRBD2
j_gene: TRBJ2-7
v_gene: TRBV12-3/TRBV12-4
abundance: many
CDR3aa: CASSPLAAPYEQYF
CDR3nt: TGTGCCAGCAGCCCACTAGCGGCCCCCTACGAGCAGTACTTC

d_gene: .
j_gene: TRBJ2-7
v_gene: TRBV5-6
abundance: once
CDR3aa: CASSRRGQATYEQYF
CDR3nt: TGTGCCAGCAGCCGGCGAGGGCAGGCTACCTACGAGCAGTACTTC

d_gene: TRBD2
j_gene: TRBJ2-1
v_gene: TRBV2
abundance: few
CDR3aa: CASSEDPAGEDSYNEQFF
CDR3nt: TGTGCCAGCAGTGAAGATCCAGCGGGAGAGGACTCCTACAATGAGCAGTTCTTC

d_gene: .
j_gene: TRBJ1-1
v_gene: TRBV12-5
abundance: .
CDR3aa: CASEPTGNTEAFF
CDR3nt: TGTGCTAGTGAACCGACAGGGAACACTGAAGCTTTCTTT

d_gene: TRBD1
j_gene: TRBJ2-2
v_gene: TRBV6-2/TRBV6-3
abundance: .
CDR3aa: CASTTTGLQGAGELFF
CDR3nt: TGTGCCAGCACCACTACGGGGCTTCAGGGGGCCGGGGAGCTGTTTTTT

d_gene: .
j_gene: TRBJ1-2
v_gene: TRBV7-4
abundance: .
CDR3aa: CASSYQGSYTF
CDR3nt: TGTGCCAGCAGCTACCAGGGCTCCTACACCTTC

d_gene: TRBD2
j_gene: TRBJ2-7
v_gene: TRBV3-1
abundance: .
CDR3aa: CASSRATSGGYEQYF
CDR3nt: TGTGCCAGCAGCCGAGCGACTAGCGGGGGCTACGAGCAGTACTTC